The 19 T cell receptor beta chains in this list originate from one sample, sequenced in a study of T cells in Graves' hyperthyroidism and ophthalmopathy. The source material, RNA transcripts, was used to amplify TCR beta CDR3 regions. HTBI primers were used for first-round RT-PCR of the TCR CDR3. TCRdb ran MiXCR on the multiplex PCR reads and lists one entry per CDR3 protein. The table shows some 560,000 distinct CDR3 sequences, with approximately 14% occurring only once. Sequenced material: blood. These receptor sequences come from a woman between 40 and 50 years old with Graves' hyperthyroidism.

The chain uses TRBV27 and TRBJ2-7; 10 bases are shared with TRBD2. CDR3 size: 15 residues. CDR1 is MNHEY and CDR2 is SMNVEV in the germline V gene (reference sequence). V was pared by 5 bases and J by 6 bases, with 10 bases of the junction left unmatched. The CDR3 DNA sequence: TGTGCCAGCAGTACCTCTAGCGGGAGCTGGGGCGAGCAGTACTTC. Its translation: CASSTSSGSWGEQYF.

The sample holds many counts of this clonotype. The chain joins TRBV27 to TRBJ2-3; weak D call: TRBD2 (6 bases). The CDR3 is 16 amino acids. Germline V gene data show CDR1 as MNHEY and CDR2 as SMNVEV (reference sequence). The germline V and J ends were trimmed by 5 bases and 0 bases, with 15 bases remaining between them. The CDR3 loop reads CASSPRSGLSTDTQYF. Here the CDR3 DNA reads TGTGCCAGCAGTCCCCGTAGCGGACTAAGCACAGATACGCAGTATTTT.

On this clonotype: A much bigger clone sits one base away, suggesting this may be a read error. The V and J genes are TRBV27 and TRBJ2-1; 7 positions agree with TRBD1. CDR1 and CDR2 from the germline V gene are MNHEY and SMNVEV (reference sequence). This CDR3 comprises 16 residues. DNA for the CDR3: TGTGCCAGCAGGATTATTCAGACAGGGTCGGGCAATGGGCAGTTCTTC. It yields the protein CASRIIQTGSGNGQFF.

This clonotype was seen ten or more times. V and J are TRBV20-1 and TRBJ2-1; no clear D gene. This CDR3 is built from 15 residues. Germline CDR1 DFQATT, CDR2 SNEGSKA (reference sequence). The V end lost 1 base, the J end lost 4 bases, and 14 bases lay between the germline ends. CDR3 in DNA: TGCAGTGCTAGAGCGCAGTACCAACCGTACAATGAGCAGTTCTTC. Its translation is CSARAQYQPYNEQFF.

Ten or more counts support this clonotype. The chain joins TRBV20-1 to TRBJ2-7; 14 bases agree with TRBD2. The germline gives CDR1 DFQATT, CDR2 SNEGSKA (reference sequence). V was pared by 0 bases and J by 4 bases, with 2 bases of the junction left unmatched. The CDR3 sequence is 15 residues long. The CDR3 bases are TGCAGTGCTAGAGACGGGACTAGCGGGAGATACGAGCAGTACTTC. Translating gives CSARDGTSGRYEQYF.

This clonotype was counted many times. CDR3: CASSLASGPYNEQFF. As DNA, the CDR3 is TGTGCCAGCAGTTTAGCGTCGGGACCCTACAATGAGCAGTTCTTC. The V and J genes are TRBV28 and TRBJ2-1; TRBD1 or TRBD2 may be the D gene (5 bases each). Germline V lookup: CDR1 MDHEN, CDR2 SYDVKM. This CDR3 has 15 residues. Trimming removed 2 bases at V and 2 bases at J, with 10 bases between.

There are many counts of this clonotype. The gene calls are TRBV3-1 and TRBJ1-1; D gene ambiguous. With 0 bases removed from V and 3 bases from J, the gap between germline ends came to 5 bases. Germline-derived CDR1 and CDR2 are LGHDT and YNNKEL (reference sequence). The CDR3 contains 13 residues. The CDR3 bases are TGTGCCAGCAGCCAAGAAGGATACACTGAAGCTTTCTTT. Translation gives CASSQEGYTEAFF.

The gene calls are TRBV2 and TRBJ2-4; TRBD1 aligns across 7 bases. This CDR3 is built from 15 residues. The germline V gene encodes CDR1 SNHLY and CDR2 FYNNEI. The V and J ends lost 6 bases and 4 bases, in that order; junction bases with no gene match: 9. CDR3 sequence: CASSDLGGGKNIQYF. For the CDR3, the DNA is TGTGCCAGCAGCGATTTAGGGGGCGGGAAAAACATTCAGTACTTC.

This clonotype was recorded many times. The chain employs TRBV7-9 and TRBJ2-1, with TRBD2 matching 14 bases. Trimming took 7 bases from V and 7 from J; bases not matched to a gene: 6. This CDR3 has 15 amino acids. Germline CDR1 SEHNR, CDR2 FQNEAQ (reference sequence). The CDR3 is CASTEGLAGANEQFF. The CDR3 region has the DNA TGTGCCAGCACCGAGGGACTAGCGGGAGCTAATGAGCAGTTCTTC. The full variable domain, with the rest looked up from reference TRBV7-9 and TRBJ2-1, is DTGVSQNPRHKITKRGQNVTFRCDPISEHNRLYWYRQTLGQGPEFLTYFQNEAQLEKSRLLSDRFSAERPKGSFSTLEIQRTEQGDSAMYLCASTEGLAGANEQFFGPGTRLTVL.

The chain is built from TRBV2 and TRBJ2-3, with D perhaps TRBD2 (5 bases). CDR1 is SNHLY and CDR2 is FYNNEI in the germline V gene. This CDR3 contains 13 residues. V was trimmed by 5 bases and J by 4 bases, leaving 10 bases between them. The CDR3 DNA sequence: TGTGCCAGCAGTCGGCTAGCAGCAGATACGCAGTATTTT. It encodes CASSRLAADTQYF.

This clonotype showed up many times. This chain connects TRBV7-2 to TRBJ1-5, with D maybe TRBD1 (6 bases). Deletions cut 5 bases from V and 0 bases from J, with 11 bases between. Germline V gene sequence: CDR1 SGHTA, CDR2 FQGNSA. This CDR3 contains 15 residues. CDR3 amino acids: CASSPGGYSNQPQHF. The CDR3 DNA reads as TGTGCCAGCAGCCCGGGGGGCTATAGCAATCAGCCCCAGCATTTT.

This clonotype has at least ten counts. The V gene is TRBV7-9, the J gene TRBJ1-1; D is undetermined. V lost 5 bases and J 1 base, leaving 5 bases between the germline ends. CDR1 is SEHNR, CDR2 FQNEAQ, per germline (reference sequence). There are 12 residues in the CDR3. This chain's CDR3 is CASSPANTEAFF. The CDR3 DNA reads TGTGCCAGCAGCCCGGCGAACACTGAAGCTTTCTTT.

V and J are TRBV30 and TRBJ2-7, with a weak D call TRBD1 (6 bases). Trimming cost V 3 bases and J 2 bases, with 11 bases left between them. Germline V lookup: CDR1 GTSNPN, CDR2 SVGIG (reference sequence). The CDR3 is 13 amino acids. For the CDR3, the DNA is TGTGCCTGGAGCCTAGGACAGACCTACGAGCAGTACTTC. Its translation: CAWSLGQTYEQYF.

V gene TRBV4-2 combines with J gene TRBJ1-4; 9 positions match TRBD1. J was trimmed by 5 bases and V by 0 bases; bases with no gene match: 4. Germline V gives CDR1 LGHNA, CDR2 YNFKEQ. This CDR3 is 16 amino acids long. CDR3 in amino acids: CASSQEPGTGNEKLFF. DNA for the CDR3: TGTGCCAGCAGCCAAGAGCCCGGGACAGGGAATGAAAAACTGTTTTTT.

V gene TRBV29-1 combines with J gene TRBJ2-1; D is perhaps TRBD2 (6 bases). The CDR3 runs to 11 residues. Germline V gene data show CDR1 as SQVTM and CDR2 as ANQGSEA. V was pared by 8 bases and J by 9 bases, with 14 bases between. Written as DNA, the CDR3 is TGCAGCTGGGACTTTAGAGGTGAGCAGTTCTTC. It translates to CSWDFRGEQFF.

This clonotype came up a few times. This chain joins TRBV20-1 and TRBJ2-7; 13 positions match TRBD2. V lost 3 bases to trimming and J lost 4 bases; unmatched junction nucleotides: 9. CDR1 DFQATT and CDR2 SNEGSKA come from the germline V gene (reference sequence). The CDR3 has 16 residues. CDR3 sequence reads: CSASVGLAGEGYEQYF. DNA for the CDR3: TGCAGTGCTAGTGTCGGACTAGCGGGAGAAGGTTACGAGCAGTACTTC.

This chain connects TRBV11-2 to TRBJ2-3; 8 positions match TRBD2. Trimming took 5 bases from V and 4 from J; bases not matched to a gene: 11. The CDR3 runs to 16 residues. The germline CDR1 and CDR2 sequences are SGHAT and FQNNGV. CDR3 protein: CASSRLGREVSDTQYF. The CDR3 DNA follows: TGTGCCAGCAGCCGCCTTGGGCGGGAGGTTTCAGATACGCAGTATTTT.

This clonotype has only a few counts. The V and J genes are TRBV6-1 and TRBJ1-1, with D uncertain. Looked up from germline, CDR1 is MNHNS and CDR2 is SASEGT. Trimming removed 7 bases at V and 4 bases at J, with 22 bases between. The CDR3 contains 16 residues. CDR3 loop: CASTPSIWQLSTEAFF. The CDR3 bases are TGTGCCAGCACCCCCTCAATCTGGCAGCTGAGCACTGAAGCTTTCTTT.

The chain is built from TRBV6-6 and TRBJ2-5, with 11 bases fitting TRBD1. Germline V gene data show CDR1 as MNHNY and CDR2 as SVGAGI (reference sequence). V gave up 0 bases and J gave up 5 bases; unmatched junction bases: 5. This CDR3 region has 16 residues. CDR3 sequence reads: CASSYSRTGGLETQYF. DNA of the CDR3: TGTGCCAGCAGTTACTCTAGGACAGGGGGCCTGGAGACCCAGTACTTC.